This T cell receptor beta chain was identified in a study of T-cell memory formation after mild COVID-19. About the study: TCR clustering was largely donor specific.

The germline CDR1 and CDR2 sequences are MNHEY and SVGAGI. CDR3 length equals 14 residues. The V end was cut by 2 bases, the J end by 3 bases, with 10 bases between. General observations from the study: Shrinking CD4+ clones were chiefly CM and EM; CD8+ ones were chiefly EMRA. Later expanders leaned CD4+, whereas day 15 to 85 contracting clones were balanced CD4/CD8.

Concerning this clonotype: Its antigen is not known.

Constant-segment primers were used for 5'RACE, and the resulting TCR alpha and TCR beta cDNA libraries carried sample barcodes and UMIs. TCRdb reprocessed the 5' RACE reads with MiXCR, giving one entry per CDR3 protein. The sample has 250,000 to 300,000 distinct CDR3 sequences, roughly 15% seen once. The source material was PBMCs or a T cell subset sorted from them (not recorded which). This receptor was taken from a man aged 18-30 years who had mild COVID-19 (a few samples of this study predate the infection). Cell type and time point are not known. The V call is TRBV6-5, the J call TRBJ1-2; no reliable D call. CDR3 sequence reads: CASSYVGQDYGYTF. The CDR3 bases are TGTGCCAGCAGTTACGTGGGTCAGGACTATGGCTACACCTTC.